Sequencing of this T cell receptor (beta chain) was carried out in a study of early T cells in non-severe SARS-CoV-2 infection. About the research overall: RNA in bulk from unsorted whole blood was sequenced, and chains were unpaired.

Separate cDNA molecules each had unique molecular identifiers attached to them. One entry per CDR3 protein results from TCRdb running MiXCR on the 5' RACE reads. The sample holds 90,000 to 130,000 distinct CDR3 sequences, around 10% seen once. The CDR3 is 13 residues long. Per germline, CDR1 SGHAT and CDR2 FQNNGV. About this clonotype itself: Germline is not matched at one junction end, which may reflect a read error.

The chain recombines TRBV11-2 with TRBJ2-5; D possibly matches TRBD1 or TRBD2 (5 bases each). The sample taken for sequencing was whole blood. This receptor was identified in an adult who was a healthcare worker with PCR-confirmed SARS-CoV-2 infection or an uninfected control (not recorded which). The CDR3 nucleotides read TGTGCCAGCGGGGACCAGCTCCAAGAGACCCGGTACTTC. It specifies CASGDQLQETRYF.